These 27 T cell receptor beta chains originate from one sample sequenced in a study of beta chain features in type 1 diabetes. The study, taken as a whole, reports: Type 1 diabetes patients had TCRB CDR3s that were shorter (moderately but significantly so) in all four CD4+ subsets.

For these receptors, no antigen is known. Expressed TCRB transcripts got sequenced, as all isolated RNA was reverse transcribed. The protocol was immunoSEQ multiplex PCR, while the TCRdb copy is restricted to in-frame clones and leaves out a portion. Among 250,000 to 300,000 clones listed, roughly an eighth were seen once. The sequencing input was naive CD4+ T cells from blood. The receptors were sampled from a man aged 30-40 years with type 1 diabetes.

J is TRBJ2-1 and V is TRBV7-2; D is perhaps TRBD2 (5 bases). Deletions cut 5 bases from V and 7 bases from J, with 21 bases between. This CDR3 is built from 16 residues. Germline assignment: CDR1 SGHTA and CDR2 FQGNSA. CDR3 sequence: CASSPSGGTVGNEQFF. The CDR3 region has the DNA TGTGCCAGCAGCCCCTCAGGAGGTACAGTGGGGAATGAGCAGTTCTTC.

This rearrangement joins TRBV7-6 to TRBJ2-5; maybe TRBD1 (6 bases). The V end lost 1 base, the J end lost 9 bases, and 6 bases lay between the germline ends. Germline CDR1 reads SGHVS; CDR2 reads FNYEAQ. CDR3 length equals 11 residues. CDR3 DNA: TGTGCCAGCAGCTTAGGGGGGCCCCAGTACTTC. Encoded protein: CASSLGGPQYF.

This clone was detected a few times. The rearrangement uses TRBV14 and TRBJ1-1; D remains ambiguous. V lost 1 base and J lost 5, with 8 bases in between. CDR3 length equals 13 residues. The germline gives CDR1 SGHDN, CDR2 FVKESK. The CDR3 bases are TGTGCCAGCAGCCAAGTGGAGGGAACTGAAGCTTTCTTT. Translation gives CASSQVEGTEAFF.

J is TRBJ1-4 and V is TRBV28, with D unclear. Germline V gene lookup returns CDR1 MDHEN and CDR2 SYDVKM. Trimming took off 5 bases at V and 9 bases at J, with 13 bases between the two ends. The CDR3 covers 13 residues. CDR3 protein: CASSEGQWKKLFF. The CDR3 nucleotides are TGTGCCAGCAGTGAGGGCCAGTGGAAAAAACTGTTTTTT.

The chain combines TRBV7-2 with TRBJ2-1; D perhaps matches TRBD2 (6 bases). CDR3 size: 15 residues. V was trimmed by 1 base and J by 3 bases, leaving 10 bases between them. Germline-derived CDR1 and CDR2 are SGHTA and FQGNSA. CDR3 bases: TGTGCCAGCAGCTTAGTCGCGGGATTCTACAATGAGCAGTTCTTC. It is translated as CASSLVAGFYNEQFF.

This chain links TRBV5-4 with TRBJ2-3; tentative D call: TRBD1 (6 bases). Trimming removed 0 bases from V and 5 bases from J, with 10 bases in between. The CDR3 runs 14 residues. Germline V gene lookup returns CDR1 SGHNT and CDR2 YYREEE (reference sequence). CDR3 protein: CASSLDRVGDTQYF. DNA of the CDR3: TGTGCCAGCAGCTTGGACAGGGTCGGAGATACGCAGTATTTT.

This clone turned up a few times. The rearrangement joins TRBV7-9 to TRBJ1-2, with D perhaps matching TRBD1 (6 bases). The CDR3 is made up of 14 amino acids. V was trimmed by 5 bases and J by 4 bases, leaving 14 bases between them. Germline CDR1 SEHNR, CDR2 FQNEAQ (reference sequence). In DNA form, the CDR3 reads TGTGCCAGCAGCCCAGGGCAGGGGCTCTATGGCTACACCTTC. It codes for CASSPGQGLYGYTF.

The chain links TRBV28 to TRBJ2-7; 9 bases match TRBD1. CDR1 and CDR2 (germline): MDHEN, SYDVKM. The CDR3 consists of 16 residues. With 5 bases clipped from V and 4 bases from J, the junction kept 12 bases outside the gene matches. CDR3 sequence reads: CASSLLRDREYYEQYF. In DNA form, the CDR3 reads TGTGCCAGCAGTCTCCTCCGGGACAGGGAGTATTACGAGCAGTACTTC.

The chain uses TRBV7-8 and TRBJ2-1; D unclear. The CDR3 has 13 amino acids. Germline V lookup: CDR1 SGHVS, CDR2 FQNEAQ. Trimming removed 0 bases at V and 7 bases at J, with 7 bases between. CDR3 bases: TGTGCCAGCAGCTTAGCCCCCCGGAATGAGCAGTTCTTC. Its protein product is CASSLAPRNEQFF.

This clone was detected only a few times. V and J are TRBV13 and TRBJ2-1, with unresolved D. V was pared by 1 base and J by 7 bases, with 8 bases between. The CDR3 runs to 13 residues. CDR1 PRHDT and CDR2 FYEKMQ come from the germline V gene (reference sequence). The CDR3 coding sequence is TGTGCCAGCAGCTTAGTATCCTTGAATGAGCAGTTCTTC. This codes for CASSLVSLNEQFF.

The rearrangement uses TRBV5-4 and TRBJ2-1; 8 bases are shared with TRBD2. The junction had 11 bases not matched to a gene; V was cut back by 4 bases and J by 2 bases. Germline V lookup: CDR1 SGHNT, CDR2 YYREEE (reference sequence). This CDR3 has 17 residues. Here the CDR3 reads CASSPKLAASPYNEQFF. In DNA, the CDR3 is TGTGCCAGCAGCCCGAAACTAGCGGCGTCACCCTACAATGAGCAGTTCTTC.

For the CDR3, the DNA is TGTGCCAGCAGTTTATACGGGGGGATCGCTGAAGCTTTCTTT. Translating gives CASSLYGGIAEAFF. The chain has TRBV27 and TRBJ1-1; D possibly corresponds to TRBD1 (5 bases). Germline loops: CDR1 MNHEY, CDR2 SMNVEV (reference sequence). The CDR3 consists of 14 residues. V shed 1 base and J shed 6 bases, with 12 bases lying between them.

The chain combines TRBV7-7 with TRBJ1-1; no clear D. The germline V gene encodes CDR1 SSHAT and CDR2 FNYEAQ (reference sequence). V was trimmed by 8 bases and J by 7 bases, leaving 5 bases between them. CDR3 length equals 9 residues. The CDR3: CASDFEAFF. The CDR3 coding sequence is TGTGCCAGCGACTTTGAAGCTTTCTTT.

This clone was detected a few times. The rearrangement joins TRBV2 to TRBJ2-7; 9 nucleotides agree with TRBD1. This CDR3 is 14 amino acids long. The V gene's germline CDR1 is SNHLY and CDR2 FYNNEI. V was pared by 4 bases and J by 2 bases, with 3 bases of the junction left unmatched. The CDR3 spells CASSGTGVPYEQYF. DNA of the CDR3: TGTGCCAGCAGTGGGACAGGGGTTCCCTACGAGCAGTACTTC.

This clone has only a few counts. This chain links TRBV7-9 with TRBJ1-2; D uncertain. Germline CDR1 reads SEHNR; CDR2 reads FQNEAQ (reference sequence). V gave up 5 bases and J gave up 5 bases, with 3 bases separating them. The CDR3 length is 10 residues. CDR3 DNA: TGTGCCAGCAGCCTGTATGGCTACACCTTC. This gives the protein CASSLYGYTF.

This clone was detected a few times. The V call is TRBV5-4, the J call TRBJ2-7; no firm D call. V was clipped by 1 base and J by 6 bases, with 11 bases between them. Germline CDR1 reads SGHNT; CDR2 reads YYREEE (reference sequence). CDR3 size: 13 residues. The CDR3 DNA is TGTGCCAGCAGCTTGAGTCCCATGCGCGAGCAGTACTTC. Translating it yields CASSLSPMREQYF.

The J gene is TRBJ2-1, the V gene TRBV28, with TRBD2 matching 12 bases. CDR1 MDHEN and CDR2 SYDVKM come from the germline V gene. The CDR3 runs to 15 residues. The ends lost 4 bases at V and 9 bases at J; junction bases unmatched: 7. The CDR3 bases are TGTGCCAGCAGTTCGGGACTAGCGGGTGCTGTTGAGCAGTTCTTC. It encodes CASSSGLAGAVEQFF.

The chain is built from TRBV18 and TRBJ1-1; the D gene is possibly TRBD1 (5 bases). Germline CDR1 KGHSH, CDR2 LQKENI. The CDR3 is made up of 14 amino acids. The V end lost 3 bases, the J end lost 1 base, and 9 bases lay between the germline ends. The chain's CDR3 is CASSPTDSNTEAFF. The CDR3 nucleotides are TGTGCCAGCTCACCGACAGATTCGAACACTGAAGCTTTCTTT.

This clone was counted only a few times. CDR3 sequence (DNA): TGTGCCACCAGCGCCGGGGTAGCGGGATTGAATGAGCAGTTCTTC. Protein product: CATSAGVAGLNEQFF. The chain joins TRBV15 to TRBJ2-1; 8 nucleotides line up with TRBD2. V lost 5 bases and J lost 7; bases outside the gene matches: 10. Germline-derived CDR1 and CDR2 are LNHNV and YYDKDF (reference sequence). CDR3 length: 15 amino acids.

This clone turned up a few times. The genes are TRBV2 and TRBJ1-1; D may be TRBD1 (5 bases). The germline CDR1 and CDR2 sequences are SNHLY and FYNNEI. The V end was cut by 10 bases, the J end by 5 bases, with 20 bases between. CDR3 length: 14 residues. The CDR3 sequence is CATTGPSAGTEAFF. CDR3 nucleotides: TGTGCCACTACAGGCCCTTCCGCGGGAACTGAAGCTTTCTTT. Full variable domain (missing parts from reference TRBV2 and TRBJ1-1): EPEVTQTPSHQVTQMGQEVILRCVPISNHLYFYWYRQILGQKVEFLVSFYNNEISEKSEIFDDQFSVERPDGSNFTLKIRSTKLEDSAMYFCATTGPSAGTEAFFGQGTRLTVV.

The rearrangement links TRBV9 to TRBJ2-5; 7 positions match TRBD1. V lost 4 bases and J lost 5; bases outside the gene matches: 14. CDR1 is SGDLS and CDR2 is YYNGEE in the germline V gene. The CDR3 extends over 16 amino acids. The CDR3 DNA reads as TGTGCCAGCAGCCCACAGGCAGGCACCAGGGGGGAGACCCAGTACTTC. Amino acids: CASSPQAGTRGETQYF.

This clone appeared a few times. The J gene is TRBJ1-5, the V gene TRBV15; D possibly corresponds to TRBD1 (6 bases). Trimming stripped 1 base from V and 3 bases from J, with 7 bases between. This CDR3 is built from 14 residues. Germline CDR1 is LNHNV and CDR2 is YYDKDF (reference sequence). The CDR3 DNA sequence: TGTGCCACCAGCAGAGGGGGGCCCAATCAGCCCCAGCATTTT. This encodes CATSRGGPNQPQHF.

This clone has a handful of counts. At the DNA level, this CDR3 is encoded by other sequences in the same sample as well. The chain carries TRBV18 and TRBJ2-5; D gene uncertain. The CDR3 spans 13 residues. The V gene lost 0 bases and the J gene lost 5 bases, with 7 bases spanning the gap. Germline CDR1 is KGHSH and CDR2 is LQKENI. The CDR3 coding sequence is TGTGCCAGCTCACCACCGTCGTCGGAGACCCAGTACTTC. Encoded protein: CASSPPSSETQYF.

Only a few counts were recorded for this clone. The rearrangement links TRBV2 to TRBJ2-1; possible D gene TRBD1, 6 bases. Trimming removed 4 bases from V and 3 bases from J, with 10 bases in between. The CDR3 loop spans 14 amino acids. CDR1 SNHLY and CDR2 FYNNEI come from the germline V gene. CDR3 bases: TGTGCCAGCAGTGTGGGACAAAACTACAATGAGCAGTTCTTC. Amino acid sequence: CASSVGQNYNEQFF. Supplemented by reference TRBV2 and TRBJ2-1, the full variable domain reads EPEVTQTPSHQVTQMGQEVILRCVPISNHLYFYWYRQILGQKVEFLVSFYNNEISEKSEIFDDQFSVERPDGSNFTLKIRSTKLEDSAMYFCASSVGQNYNEQFFGPGTRLTVL.

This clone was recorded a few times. CDR3: CASSFIPAGYNEQFF. The CDR3 DNA is TGTGCCAGCAGCTTTATTCCCGCGGGGTACAATGAGCAGTTCTTC. The chain uses TRBV9 and TRBJ2-1; the D gene is possibly TRBD2 (6 bases). The germline V gene encodes CDR1 SGDLS and CDR2 YYNGEE. The CDR3 extends over 15 amino acids. V was shortened by 4 bases and J by 4 bases, with 15 bases between the two germline ends.

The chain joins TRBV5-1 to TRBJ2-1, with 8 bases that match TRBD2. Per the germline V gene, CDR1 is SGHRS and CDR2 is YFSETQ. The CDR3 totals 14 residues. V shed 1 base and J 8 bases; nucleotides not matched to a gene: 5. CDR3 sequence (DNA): TGCGCCAGCAGCTTGCCAGCGGGAGCGGATGAGCAGTTCTTC. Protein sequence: CASSLPAGADEQFF.

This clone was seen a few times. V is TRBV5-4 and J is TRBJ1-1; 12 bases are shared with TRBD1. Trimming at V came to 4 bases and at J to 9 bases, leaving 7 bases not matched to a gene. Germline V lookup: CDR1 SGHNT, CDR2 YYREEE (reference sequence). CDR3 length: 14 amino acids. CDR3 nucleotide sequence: TGTGCCAGCAGCCTCTATTGGGACAGGGGGCAAGCTTTCTTT. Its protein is CASSLYWDRGQAFF.